This entry is about one T cell receptor (beta chain). A few counts support this clone. This clone's antigen is unknown. No per-base quality is available; no much larger clone lies one base away. TCRbeta CDR3 regions were amplified from genomic DNA by means of the immunoSEQ Assay, a bias-controlled multiplex PCR. Per the source publication's procedure: The number of nucleated cells in each sample was estimated from the amplification of reference gene primers within the assay. To quantify the absolute abundance of each unique TCRbeta CDR3 rearrangement, sequence reads were collapsed and filtered. For each sample, productive Simpson clonality was calculated by taking the square root of Simpson's diversity index across productive rearrangements. TCRdb took over this immuneACCESS table, retaining in-frame rearrangements with V and J assigned. Such tables are incomplete; in checked studies, under half of the missing clones stem from an unresolved V gene, and the remainder is unexplained. That table is the source of V, J and clone size, and D and trimming were worked out from the DNA. The sample profile shows approximately 70,000 clones; over 80% of them were found once. The ten largest clones take up 5% to 8% of the sample.

This sample is part of a study of blood T cell repertoires in COVID-19 (TCRdb year 2020). A note on the overall study: The collaborator samples originated in the United States, Italy and Spain and spanned the acute and convalescent phases of COVID-19. The dataset comprised deeply sampled blood TCRbeta repertoires from subjects exposed to, actively infected with, or recovered from COVID-19. A de-identified subject ID, COVID-19 status, age in years and sex were almost always included in the sample metadata. The samples were drawn from the first 160 participants of the ongoing ImmuneRACE study and from more than 1,000 subjects provided by 6 global collaborators. The material from the prospective study consisted of cDNA or gDNA derived from T cells, B-cell-depleted T cells, or PBMCs. The repertoires were made available in a free public database intended to serve as a resource for research on the immune response to SARS-CoV-2. Where HLA class I and class II types were available, the types were taken from metadata supplied by the sample provider, not from assay-based typing.

Based on the germline V gene (reference sequence), the CDR1 and CDR2 sequences are SGHNT and YYREEE. V is pared back by 0 bases and J by 2 bases, with 8 bases lying between the germline termini. The CDR3 covers 14 residues, taking in both the cysteine and the phenylalanine. Only CDR3 DNA remains: 42 bases, in frame from the first base. Each collaborating institution followed its own protocols to collect whole blood in K2EDTA tubes. For TCRbeta analysis, collaborators shipped samples in one of three forms: frozen whole blood, isolated PBMCs, or DNA extracted from either of those sample types. Study-level results and caveats: How much clinical and demographic metadata was included differed by source and by participant, and the metadata was provided uncurated.

Recombination linked TRBV5-4 to TRBJ1-2; TRBD1 is perhaps the D gene, given 5 matching bases. The TCR sequence derives from a woman aged 45-59 years with acute or convalescent COVID-19. Material for sequencing was peripheral blood. At the DNA level, the sequence is TGTGCCAGCAGCTTGGGGGGCAGCAACTATGGCTACACCTTC. The resulting protein is CASSLGGSNYGYTF.